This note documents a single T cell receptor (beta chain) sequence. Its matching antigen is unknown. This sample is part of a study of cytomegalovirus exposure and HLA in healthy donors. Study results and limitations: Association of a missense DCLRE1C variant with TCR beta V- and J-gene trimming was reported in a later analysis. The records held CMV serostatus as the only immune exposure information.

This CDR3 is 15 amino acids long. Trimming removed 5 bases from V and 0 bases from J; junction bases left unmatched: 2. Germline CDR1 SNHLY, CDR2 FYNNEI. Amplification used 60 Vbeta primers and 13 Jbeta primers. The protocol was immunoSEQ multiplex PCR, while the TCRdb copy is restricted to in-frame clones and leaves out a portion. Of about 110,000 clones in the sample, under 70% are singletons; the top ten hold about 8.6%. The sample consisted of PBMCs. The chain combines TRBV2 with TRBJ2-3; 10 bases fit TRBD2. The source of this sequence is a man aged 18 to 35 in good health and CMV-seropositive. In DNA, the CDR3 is TGTGCCAGCAGTTTAGCGGGGGGAAGCACAGATACGCAGTATTTT. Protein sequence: CASSLAGGSTDTQYF.